This T cell receptor beta chain was retrieved from a study of blood T cells in healthy people across ages. This clonotype was counted only a few times. Primers used in a second PCR of about 7 to 11 cycles were a sample-barcoded 5' primer and a J-beta primer mix. Each cDNA molecule received a tag from a template-switch adaptor that had 12 random nucleotides. TCRdb passed the 5' RACE reads through MiXCR, listing each CDR3 protein once. The sample carries around 1,500,000 distinct CDR3 sequences, approximately 40% recorded once. Germline V gene sequence: CDR1 SGHTA, CDR2 FQGTGA. The CDR3 is 13 residues long. Trimming took 5 bases from V and 5 from J; bases not matched to a gene: 5.

Sequenced material: blood. The sequence derives from a young woman in good health. The chain carries TRBV7-3 and TRBJ2-5; TRBD2 aligns across 7 bases. CDR3 nucleotide sequence: TGTGCCAGCAGCCCAGGGAGGGTTGAGACCCAGTACTTC. The encoded protein is CASSPGRVETQYF.